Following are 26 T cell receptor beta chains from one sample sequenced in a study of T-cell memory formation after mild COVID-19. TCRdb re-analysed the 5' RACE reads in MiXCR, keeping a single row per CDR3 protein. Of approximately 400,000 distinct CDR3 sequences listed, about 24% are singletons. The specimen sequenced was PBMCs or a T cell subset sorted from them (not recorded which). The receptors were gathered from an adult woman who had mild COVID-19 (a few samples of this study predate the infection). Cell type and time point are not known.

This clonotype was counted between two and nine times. Here the CDR3 reads CASSPRGGTEAFF. CDR3 sequence (DNA): TGTGCCAGTAGTCCTCGAGGGGGCACTGAAGCTTTCTTT. The genes are TRBV19 and TRBJ1-1; D may be TRBD1 (6 bases). The germline V gene encodes CDR1 LNHDA and CDR2 SQIVND (reference sequence). The CDR3 consists of 13 residues. The ends were cut back, 5 bases at V and 4 bases at J, with 11 bases in the middle.

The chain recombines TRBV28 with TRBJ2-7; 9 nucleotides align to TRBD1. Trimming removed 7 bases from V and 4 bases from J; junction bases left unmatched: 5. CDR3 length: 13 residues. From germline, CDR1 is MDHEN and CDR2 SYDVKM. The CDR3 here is CASNTGQGYEQYF. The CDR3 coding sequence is TGTGCCAGCAACACTGGACAGGGGTACGAGCAGTACTTC.

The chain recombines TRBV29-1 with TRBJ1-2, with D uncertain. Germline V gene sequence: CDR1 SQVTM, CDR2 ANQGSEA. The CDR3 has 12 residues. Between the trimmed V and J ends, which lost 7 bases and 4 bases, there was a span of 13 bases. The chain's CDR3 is CSAPGGSYGYTF. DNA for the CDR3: TGCAGCGCCCCGGGCGGGTCCTATGGCTACACCTTC.

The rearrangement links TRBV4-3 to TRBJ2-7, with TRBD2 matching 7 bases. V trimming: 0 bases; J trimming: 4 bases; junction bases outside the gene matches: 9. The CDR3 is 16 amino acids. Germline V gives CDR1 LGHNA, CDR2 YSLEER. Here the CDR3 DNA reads TGCGCCAGCAGCCAAGAGATGCTAGCGGATCTGTACGAGCAGTACTTC. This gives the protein CASSQEMLADLYEQYF.

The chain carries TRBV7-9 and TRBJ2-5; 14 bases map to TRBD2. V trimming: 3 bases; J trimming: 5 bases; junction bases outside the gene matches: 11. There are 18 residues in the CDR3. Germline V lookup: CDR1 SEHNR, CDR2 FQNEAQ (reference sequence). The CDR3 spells CASSFLIRLAGGHETQYF. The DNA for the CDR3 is TGTGCCAGCAGCTTCCTGATCCGACTAGCGGGGGGGCATGAGACCCAGTACTTC.

The CDR3 nucleotides read TGCAGCGTCGGTAGGACAGGGCGGGGGGAGACCCAGTACTTC. Translating it yields CSVGRTGRGETQYF. V gene TRBV29-1 combines with J gene TRBJ2-5; D is possibly TRBD1 (8 bases). CDR1 is SQVTM and CDR2 is ANQGSEA in the germline V gene. This CDR3 is 14 amino acids long. The germline V and J ends were trimmed by 6 bases and 5 bases, with 19 bases remaining between them.

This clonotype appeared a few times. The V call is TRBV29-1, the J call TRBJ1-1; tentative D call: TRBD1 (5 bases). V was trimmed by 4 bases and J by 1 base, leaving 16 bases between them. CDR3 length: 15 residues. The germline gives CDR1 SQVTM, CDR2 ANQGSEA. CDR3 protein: CSVAGWDRGNTEAFF. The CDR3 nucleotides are TGCAGCGTTGCAGGGTGGGACCGGGGGAACACTGAAGCTTTCTTT.

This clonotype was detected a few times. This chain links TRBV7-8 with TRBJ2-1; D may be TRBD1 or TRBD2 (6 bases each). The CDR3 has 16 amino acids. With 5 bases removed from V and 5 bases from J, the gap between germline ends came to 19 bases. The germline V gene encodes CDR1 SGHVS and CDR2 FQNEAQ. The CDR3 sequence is CASSVTSFRGNNEQFF. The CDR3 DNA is TGTGCCAGCAGCGTGACTAGTTTCAGGGGAAACAATGAGCAGTTCTTC. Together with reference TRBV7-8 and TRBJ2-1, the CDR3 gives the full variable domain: GAGVSQSPRYKVAKRGQDVALRCDPISGHVSLFWYQQALGQGPEFLTYFQNEAQLDKSGLPSDRFFAERPEGSVSTLKIQRTQQEDSAVYLCASSVTSFRGNNEQFFGPGTRLTVL.

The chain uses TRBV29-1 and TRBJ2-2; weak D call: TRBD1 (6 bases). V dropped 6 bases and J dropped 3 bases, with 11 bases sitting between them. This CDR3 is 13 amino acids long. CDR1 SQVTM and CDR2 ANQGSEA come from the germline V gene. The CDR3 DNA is TGCAGCGTGAGGACAGCTCACACCGGGGAGCTGTTTTTT. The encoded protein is CSVRTAHTGELFF.

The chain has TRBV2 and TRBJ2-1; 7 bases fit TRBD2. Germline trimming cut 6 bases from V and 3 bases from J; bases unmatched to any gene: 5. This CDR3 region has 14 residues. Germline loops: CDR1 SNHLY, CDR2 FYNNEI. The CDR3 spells CASRERGGYNEQFF. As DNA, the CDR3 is TGTGCCAGCAGAGAGCGGGGCGGCTACAATGAGCAGTTCTTC. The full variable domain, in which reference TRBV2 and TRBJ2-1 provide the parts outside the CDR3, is EPEVTQTPSHQVTQMGQEVILRCVPISNHLYFYWYRQILGQKVEFLVSFYNNEISEKSEIFDDQFSVERPDGSNFTLKIRSTKLEDSAMYFCASRERGGYNEQFFGPGTRLTVL.

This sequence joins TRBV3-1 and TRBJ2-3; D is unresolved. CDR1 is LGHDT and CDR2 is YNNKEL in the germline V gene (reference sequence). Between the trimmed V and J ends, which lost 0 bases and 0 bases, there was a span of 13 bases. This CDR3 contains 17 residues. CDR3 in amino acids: CASSQDGRWASTDTQYF. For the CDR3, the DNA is TGTGCCAGCAGCCAAGATGGGCGTTGGGCGAGCACAGATACGCAGTATTTT.

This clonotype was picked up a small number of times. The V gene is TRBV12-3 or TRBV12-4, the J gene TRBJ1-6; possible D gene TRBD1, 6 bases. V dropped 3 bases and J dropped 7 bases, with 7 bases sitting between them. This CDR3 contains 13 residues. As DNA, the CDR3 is TGTGCCAGCAGTTTTACAGGGAATTCACCCCTCCACTTT. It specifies CASSFTGNSPLHF.

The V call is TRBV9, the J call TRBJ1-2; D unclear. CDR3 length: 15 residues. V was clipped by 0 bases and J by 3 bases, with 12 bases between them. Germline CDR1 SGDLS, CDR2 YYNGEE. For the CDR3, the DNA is TGTGCCAGCAGCGTAGGGACCGCGGATTACTATGGCTACACCTTC. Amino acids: CASSVGTADYYGYTF.

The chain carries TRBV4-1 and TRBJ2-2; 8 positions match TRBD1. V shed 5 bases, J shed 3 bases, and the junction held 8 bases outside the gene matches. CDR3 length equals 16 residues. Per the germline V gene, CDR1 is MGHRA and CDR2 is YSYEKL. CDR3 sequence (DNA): TGCGCCAGCAGCATAGTCGGGACAGGATACACCGGGGAGCTGTTTTTT. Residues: CASSIVGTGYTGELFF.

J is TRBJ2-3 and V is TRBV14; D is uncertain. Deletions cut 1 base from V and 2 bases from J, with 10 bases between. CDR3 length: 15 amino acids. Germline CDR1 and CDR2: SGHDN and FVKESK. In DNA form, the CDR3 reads TGTGCCAGCAGCCAAGTCGGCCAAATCACAGATACGCAGTATTTT. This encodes CASSQVGQITDTQYF.

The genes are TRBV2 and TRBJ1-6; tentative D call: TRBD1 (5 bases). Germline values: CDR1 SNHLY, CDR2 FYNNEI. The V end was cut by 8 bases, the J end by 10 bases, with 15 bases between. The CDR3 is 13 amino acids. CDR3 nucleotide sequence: TGTGCCAGCGAGGTTGGGGGGTCATCACCCCTCCACTTT. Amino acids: CASEVGGSSPLHF.

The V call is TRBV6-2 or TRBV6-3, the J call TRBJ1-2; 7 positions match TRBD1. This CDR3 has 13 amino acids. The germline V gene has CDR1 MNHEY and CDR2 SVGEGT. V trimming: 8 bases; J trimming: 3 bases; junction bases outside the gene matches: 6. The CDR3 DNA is TGTGCCAGCCACGGACAGGTTGACTATGGCTACACCTTC. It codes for CASHGQVDYGYTF.

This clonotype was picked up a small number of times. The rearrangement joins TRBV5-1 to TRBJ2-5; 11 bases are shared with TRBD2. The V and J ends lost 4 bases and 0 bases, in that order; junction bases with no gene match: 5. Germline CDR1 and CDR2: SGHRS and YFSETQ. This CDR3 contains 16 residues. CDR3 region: CASSQRLAGYQETQYF. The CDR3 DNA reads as TGCGCCAGCAGCCAACGACTAGCGGGGTACCAAGAGACCCAGTACTTC. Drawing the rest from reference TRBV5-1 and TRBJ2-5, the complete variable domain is KAGVTQTPRYLIKTRGQQVTLSCSPISGHRSVSWYQQTPGQGLQFLFEYFSETQRNKGNFPGRFSGRQFSNSRSEMNVSTLELGDSALYLCASSQRLAGYQETQYFGPGTRLLVL.

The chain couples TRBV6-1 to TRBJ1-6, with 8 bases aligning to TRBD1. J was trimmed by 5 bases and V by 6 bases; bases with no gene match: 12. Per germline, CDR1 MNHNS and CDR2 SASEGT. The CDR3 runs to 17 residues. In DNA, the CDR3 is TGTGCCAGCAGCGTTGACAGGGGCAGACCTAATAATTCACCCCTCCACTTT. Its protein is CASSVDRGRPNNSPLHF.

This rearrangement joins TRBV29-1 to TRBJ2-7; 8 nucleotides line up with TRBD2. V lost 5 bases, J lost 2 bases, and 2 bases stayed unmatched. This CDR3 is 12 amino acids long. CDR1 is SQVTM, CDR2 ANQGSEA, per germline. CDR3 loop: CSVTGGAYEQYF. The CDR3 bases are TGCAGCGTTACGGGAGGGGCCTACGAGCAGTACTTC.

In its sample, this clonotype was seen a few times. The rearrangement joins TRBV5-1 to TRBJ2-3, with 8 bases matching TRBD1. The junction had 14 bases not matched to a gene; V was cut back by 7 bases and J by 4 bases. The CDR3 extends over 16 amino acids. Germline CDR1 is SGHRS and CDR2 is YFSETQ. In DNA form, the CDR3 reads TGCGCCAGCGCCATCGGTAGTGGACAGGGAGCAGATACGCAGTATTTT. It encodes CASAIGSGQGADTQYF.

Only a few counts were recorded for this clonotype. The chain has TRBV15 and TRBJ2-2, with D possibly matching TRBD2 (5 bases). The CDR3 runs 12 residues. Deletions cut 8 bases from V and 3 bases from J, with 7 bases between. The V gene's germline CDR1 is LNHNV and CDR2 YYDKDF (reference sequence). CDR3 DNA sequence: TGTGCCACCCGAGCGGACACCGGGGAGCTGTTTTTT. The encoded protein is CATRADTGELFF. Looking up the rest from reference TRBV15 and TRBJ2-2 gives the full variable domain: DAMVIQNPRYQVTQFGKPVTLSCSQTLNHNVMYWYQQKSSQAPKLLFHYYDKDFNNEADTPDNFQSRRPNTSFCFLDIRSPGLGDTAMYLCATRADTGELFFGEGSRLTVL.

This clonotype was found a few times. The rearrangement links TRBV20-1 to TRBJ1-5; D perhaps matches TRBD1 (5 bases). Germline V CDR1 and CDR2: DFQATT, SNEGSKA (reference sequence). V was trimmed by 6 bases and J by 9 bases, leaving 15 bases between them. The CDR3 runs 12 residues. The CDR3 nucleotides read TGCAGTGCCCTCGGAGGGGATTCGCCCCAGCATTTT. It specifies CSALGGDSPQHF.

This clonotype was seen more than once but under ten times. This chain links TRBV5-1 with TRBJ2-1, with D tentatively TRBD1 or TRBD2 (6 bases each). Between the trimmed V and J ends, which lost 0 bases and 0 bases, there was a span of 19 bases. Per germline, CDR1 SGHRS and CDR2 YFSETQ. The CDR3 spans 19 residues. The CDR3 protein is CASSLAGGGLYRSYNEQFF. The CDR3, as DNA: TGCGCCAGCAGCTTGGCAGGTGGGGGGCTATATCGCTCCTACAATGAGCAGTTCTTC.

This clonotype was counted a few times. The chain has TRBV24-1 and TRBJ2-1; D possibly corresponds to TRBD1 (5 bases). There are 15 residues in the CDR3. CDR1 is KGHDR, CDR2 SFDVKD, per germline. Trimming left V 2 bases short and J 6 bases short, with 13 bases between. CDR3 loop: CATSDWGSRGNEQFF. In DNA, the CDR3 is TGTGCCACCAGTGATTGGGGTAGTAGGGGCAATGAGCAGTTCTTC.

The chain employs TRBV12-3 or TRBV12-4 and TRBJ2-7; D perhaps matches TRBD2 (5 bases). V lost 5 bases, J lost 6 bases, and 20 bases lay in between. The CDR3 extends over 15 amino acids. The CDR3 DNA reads TGTGCCAGCAGTCCCCAACGGACGGCCGGAGGCGAGCAGTACTTC. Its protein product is CASSPQRTAGGEQYF.